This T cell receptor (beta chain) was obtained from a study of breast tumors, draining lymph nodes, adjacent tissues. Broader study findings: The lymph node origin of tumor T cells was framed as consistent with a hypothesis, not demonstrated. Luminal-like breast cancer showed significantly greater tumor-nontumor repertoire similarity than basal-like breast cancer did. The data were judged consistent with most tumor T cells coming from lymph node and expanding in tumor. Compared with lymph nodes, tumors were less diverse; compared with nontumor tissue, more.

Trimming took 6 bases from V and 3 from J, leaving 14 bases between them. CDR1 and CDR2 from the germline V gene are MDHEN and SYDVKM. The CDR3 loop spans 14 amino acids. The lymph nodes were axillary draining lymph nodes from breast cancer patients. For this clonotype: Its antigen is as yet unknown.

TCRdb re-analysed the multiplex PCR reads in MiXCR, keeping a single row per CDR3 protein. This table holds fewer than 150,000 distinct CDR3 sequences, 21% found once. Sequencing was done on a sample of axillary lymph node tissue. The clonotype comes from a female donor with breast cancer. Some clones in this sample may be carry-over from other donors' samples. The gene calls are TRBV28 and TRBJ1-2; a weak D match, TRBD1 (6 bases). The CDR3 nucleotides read TGTGCCAGCAGCTTCCCACAGGGACACTATGGCTACACCTTC. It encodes CASSFPQGHYGYTF.